This T cell receptor (beta chain) was captured by sequencing in a study of shared clonotypes between healthy human individuals. The table came from immunoSEQ multiplex PCR; TCRdb's copy has only in-frame clones and leaves some out. The sample consists of some 2,400,000 clones, approximately 95% of them appearing once. V lost 6 bases and J lost 2, with 10 bases in between. This CDR3 region has 13 residues. Per germline, CDR1 ENHRY and CDR2 SYGVKD. In the CD4+ fraction, cells were divided into CD45RA+ naive and CD45RA-negative memory subsets. This sequence was found in a man aged 18 to 29 in good health. Sequencing was performed on naive CD4+ T cells sorted from blood. Subset described: CD45RA+ positively selected. V usage is TRBV10-3 and J usage is TRBJ2-5; D gene ambiguous. CDR3: CAIRGSRQETQYF. The CDR3 DNA reads TGTGCCATCAGGGGCAGCAGGCAAGAGACCCAGTACTTC.